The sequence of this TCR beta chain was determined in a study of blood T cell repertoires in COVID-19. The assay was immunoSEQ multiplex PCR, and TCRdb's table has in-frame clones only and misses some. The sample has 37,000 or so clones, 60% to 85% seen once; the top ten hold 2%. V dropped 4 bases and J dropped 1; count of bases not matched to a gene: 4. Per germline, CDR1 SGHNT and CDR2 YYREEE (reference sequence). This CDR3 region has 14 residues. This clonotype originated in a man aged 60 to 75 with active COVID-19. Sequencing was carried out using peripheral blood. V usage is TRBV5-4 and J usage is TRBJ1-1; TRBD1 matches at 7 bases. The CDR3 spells CASSRDRANTEAFF. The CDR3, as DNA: TGTGCCAGCAGCCGAGACAGGGCGAACACTGAAGCTTTCTTT.